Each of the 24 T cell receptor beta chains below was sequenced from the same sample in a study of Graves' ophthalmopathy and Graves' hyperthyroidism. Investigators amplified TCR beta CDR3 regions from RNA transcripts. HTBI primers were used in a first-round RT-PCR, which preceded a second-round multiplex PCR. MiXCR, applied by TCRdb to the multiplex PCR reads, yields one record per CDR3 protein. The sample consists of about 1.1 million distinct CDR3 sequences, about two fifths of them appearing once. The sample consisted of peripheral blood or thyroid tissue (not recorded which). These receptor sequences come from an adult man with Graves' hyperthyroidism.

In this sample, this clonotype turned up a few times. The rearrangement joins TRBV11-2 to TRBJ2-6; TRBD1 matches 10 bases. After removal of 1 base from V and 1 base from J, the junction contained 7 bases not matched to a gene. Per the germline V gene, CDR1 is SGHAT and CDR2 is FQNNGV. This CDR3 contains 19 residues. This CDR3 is CASSLGTGGSPSGANVLTF. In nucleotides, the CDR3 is TGTGCCAGCAGCTTAGGGACAGGGGGGTCCCCTTCTGGGGCCAACGTCCTGACTTTC.

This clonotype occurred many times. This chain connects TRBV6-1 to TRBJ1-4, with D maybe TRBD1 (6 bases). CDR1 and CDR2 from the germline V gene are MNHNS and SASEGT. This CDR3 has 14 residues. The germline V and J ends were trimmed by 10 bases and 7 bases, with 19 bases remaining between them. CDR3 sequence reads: CATTSQGLSEKLFF. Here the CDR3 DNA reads TGTGCCACCACATCTCAGGGGCTATCTGAAAAACTGTTTTTT.

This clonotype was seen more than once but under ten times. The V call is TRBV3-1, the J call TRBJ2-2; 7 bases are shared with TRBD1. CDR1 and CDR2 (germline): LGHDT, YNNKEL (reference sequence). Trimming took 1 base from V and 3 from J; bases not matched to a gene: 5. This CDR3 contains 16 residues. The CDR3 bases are TGTGCCAGCAGCCAAGGGGGACAGCCTCACACCGGGGAGCTGTTTTTT. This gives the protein CASSQGGQPHTGELFF. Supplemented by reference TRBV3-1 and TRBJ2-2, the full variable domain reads DTAVSQTPKYLVTQMGNDKSIKCEQNLGHDTMYWYKQDSKKFLKIMFSYNNKELIINETVPNRFSPKSPDKAHLNLHINSLELGDSAVYFCASSQGGQPHTGELFFGEGSRLTVL.

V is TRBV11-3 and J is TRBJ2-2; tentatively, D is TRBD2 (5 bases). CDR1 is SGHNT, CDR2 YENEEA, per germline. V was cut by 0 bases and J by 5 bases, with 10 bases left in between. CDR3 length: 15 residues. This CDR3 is CASSLERESTGELFF. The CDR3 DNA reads TGTGCCAGCAGCTTAGAAAGGGAGAGTACCGGGGAGCTGTTTTTT. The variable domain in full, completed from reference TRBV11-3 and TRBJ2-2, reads EAGVVQSPRYKIIEKKQPVAFWCNPISGHNTLYWYLQNLGQGPELLIRYENEEAVDDSQLPKDRFSAERLKGVDSTLKIQPAELGDSAVYLCASSLERESTGELFFGEGSRLTVL.

The CDR3 sequence: CASRQPLIDGLSGANVLTF. CDR3 nucleotides: TGTGCCAGCAGACAACCACTTATTGACGGCTTATCTGGGGCCAACGTCCTGACTTTC. This chain connects TRBV6-5 to TRBJ2-6; no reliable D call. This CDR3 region has 19 residues. V lost 6 bases, J lost 1 base, and 22 bases lay in between. The V gene's germline CDR1 is MNHEY and CDR2 SVGAGI.

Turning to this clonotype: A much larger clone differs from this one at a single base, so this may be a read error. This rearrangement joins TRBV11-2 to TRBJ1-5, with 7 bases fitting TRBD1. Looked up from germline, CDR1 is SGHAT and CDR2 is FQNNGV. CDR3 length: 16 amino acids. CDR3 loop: CASSLVWDRKNQPHHF. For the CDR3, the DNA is TGTGCCAGCAGCTTAGTCTGGGACAGAAAAAATCAGCCCCATCATTTT. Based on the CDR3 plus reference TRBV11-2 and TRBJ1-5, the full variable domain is EAGVAQSPRYKIIEKRQSVAFWCNPISGHATLYWYQQILGQGPKLLIQFQNNGVVDDSQLPKDRFSAERLKGVDSTLKIQPAKLEDSAVYLCASSLVWDRKNQPHHFGDGTRLSIL.

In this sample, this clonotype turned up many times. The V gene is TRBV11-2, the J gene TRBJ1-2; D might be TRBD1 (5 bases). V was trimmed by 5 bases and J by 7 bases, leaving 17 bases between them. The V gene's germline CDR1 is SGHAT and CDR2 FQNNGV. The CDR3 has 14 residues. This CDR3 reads CASSQPDGGIGYTF. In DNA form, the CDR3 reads TGTGCCAGCAGCCAACCGGACGGGGGGATTGGCTACACCTTC. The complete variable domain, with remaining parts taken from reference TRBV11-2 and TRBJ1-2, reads EAGVAQSPRYKIIEKRQSVAFWCNPISGHATLYWYQQILGQGPKLLIQFQNNGVVDDSQLPKDRFSAERLKGVDSTLKIQPAKLEDSAVYLCASSQPDGGIGYTFGSGTRLTVV.

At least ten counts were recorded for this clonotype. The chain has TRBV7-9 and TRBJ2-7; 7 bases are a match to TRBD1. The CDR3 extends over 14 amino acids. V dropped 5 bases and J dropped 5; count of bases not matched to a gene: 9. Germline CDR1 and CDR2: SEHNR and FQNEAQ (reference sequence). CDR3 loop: CASSPLQGSHEQYF. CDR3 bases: TGTGCCAGCAGCCCGTTACAGGGGTCTCACGAGCAGTACTTC.

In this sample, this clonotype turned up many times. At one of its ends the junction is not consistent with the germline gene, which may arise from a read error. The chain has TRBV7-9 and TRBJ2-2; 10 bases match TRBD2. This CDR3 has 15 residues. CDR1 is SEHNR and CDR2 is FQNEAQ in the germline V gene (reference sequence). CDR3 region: CASSSAGGRTGELFF. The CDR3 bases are TGCGCCAGCAGCTCAGCGGGAGGGCGGACCGGGGAGCTGTTTTTT.

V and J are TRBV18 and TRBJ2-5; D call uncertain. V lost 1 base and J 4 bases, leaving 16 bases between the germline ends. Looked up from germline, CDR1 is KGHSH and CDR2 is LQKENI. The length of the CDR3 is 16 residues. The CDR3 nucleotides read TGTGCCAGCTCACCACTAACGGGCCGACGTGGAGAGACCCAGTACTTC. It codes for CASSPLTGRRGETQYF.

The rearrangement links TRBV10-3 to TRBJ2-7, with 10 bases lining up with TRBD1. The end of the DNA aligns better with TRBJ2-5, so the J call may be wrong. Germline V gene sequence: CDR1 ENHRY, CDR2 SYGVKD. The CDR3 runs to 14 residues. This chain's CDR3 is CAISEGTGAETQYF. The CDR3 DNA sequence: TGTGCCATCAGTGAGGGGACAGGGGCAGAGACCCAGTACTTC.

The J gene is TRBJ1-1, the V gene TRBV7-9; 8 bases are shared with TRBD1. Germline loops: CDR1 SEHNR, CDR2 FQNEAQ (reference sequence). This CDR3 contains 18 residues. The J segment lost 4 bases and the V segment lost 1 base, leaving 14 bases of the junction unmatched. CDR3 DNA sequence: TGTGCCAGCAGCTTAGACCCCAGGGGGCGATACCCGACCACTGAAGCTTTCTTT. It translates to CASSLDPRGRYPTTEAFF.

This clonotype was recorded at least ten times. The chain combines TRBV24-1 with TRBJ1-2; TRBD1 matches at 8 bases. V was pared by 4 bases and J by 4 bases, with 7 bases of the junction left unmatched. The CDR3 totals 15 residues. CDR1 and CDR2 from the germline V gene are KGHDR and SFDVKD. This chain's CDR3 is CATSDYDRGTYGYTF. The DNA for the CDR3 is TGTGCCACCAGTGACTATGACAGGGGAACCTATGGCTACACCTTC.

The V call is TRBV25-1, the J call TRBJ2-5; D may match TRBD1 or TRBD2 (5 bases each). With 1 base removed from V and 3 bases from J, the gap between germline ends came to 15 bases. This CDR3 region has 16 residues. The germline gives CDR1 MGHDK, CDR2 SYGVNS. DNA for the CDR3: TGTGCCAGCAGTGAATTCCCGGGGCACCCTGAAGAGACCCAGTACTTC. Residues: CASSEFPGHPEETQYF.

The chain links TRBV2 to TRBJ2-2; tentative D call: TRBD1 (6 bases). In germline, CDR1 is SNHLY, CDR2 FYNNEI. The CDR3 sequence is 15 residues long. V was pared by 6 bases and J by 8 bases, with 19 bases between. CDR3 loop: CASRPPGHILGELFF. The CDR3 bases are TGTGCCAGCAGACCACCGGGACATATCTTGGGGGAGCTGTTTTTT.

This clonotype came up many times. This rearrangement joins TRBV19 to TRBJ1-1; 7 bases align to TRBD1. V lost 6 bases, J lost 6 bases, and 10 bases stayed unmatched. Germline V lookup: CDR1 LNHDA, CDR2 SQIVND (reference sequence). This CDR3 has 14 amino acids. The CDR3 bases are TGTGCCAGTAGAGGGACAGTTGGCCGTCCTGAAGCTTTCTTT. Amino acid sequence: CASRGTVGRPEAFF. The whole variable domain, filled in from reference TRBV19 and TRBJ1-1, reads DGGITQSPKYLFRKEGQNVTLSCEQNLNHDAMYWYRQDPGQGLRLIYYSQIVNDFQKGDIAEGYSVSREKKESFPLTVTSAQKNPTAFYLCASRGTVGRPEAFFGQGTRLTVV.

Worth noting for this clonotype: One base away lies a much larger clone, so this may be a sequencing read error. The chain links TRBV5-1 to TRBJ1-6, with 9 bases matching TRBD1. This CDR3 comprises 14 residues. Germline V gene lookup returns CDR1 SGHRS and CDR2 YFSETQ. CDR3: CASSWTGVNSPPHF. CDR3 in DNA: TGCGCCAGCAGCTGGACAGGGGTTAATTCACCCCCCCACTTT. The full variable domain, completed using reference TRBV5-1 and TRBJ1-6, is KAGVTQTPRYLIKTRGQQVTLSCSPISGHRSVSWYQQTPGQGLQFLFEYFSETQRNKGNFPGRFSGRQFSNSRSEMNVSTLELGDSALYLCASSWTGVNSPPHFGNGTRLTVT.

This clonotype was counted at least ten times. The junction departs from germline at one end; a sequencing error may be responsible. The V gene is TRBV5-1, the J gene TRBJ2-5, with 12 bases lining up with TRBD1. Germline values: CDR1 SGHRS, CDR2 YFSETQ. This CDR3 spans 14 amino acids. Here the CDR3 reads CASSRDRGRETQYF. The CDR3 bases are TGTGCCAGCAGCAGGGACAGGGGGCGAGAGACCCAGTACTTC.

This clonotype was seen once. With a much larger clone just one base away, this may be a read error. As DNA, the CDR3 is TGTGCCAGCAATGAATCGACAGCTTCCAACTATGGCTACACCTTC. It is translated as CASNESTASNYGYTF. The chain uses TRBV7-9 and TRBJ1-2, with D perhaps matching TRBD1 (5 bases). The CDR3 spans 15 residues. Germline-derived CDR1 and CDR2 are SEHNR and FQNEAQ (reference sequence). Trimming cost V 7 bases and J 2 bases, with 17 bases left between them.

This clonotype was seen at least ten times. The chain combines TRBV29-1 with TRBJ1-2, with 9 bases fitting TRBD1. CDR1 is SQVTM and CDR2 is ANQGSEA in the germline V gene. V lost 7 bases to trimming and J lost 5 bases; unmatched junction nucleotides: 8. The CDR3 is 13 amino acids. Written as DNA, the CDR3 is TGCAGCGCCCGACAGGGGGGGAGTTATGGCTACACCTTC. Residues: CSARQGGSYGYTF.

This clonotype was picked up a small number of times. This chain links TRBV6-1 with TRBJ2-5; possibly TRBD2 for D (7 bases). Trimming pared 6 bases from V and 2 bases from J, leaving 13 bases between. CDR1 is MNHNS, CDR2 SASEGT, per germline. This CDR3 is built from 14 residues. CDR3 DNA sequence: TGTGCCAGCAGGGAGGGGGGGTTGCAAGAGACCCAGTACTTC. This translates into CASREGGLQETQYF.

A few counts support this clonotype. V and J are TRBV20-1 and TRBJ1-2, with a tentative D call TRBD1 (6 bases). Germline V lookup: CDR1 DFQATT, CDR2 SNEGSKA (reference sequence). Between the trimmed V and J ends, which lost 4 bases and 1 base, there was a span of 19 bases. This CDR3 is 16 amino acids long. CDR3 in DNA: TGCAGTGCTATAGGCGTAACAGGACAGCTTAACTATGGCTACACCTTC. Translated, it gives CSAIGVTGQLNYGYTF.

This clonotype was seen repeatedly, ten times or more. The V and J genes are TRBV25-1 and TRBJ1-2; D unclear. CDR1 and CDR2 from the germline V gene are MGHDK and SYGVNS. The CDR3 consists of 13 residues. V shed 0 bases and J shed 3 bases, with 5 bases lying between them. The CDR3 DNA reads TGTGCCAGCAGTGAATATGCAGACTATGGCTACACCTTC. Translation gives CASSEYADYGYTF.

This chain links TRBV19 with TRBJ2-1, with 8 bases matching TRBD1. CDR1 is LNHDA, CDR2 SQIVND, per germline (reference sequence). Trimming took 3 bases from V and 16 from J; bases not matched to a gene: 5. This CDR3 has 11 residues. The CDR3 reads CASSMDGTGFF. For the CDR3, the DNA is TGTGCCAGTAGTATGGACGGGACAGGATTCTTC.